This entry lists 5 T cell receptor beta chains sequenced from one sample in a study of cytomegalovirus exposure and HLA in healthy donors. PCR amplification relied on 60 Vbeta primers (plus 13 Jbeta primers). Generated by immunoSEQ multiplex PCR, the TCRdb table keeps only in-frame clones and is missing some. The sample includes approximately 47,000 clones. Sequencing was carried out using PBMCs. The receptors here all came from a male donor in good health and CMV-seronegative.

The chain combines TRBV25-1 with TRBJ1-2; D is unresolved. The CDR3 runs to 10 residues. From germline, CDR1 is MGHDK and CDR2 SYGVNS. The V end was cut by 7 bases, the J end by 6 bases, with 6 bases between. The CDR3 nucleotides are TGTGCCAGCAACTTTAATGGCTACACCTTC. Amino acid sequence: CASNFNGYTF.

This sequence joins TRBV7-9 and TRBJ1-1; 8 nucleotides agree with TRBD1. Germline values: CDR1 SEHNR, CDR2 FQNEAQ (reference sequence). CDR3 length equals 15 residues. V was clipped by 3 bases and J by 4 bases; unmatched bases: 7. The CDR3 DNA sequence: TGTGCCAGCAGCTTCGACAGGGGAATGAGCACTGAAGCTTTCTTT. This gives the protein CASSFDRGMSTEAFF.

The chain has TRBV6-5 and TRBJ1-6; 7 bases are a match to TRBD1. The CDR3 has 14 residues. CDR1 and CDR2 (germline): MNHEY, SVGAGI. V was pared by 6 bases and J by 8 bases, with 7 bases of the junction left unmatched. CDR3 coding DNA: TGTGCCAGCAGATCCGGGACAGTGGATTCACCCCTCCACTTT. Its translation is CASRSGTVDSPLHF.

The rearrangement links TRBV18 to TRBJ2-3; D may be TRBD1 (6 bases). CDR1 and CDR2 (germline): KGHSH, LQKENI. The germline V and J ends were trimmed by 6 bases and 0 bases, with 13 bases remaining between them. The CDR3 extends over 15 amino acids. CDR3 sequence (DNA): TGTGCCAGCTCCCGAGCACAGGGAAGCACAGATACGCAGTATTTT. Residues: CASSRAQGSTDTQYF.

The chain couples TRBV19 to TRBJ1-5, with 7 positions matching TRBD1. CDR3 length equals 17 residues. The ends lost 7 bases at V and 0 bases at J; junction bases unmatched: 12. Germline V CDR1 and CDR2: LNHDA, SQIVND (reference sequence). CDR3 coding DNA: TGTGCCAGTACTAACAGGGGACCCGGGTATAGCAATCAGCCCCAGCATTTT. Translating gives CASTNRGPGYSNQPQHF.